This TCR beta chain is from a study of OX40 agonist ivuxolimab in advanced cancers. On the study more broadly: Subjects had a mean age of roughly 57 years, with a range of roughly 23 to 80; just over 80% were male.

The CDR3 totals 16 residues. Germline V CDR1 and CDR2: SGHDT, YYEEEE. Trimming took 4 bases from V and 4 from J; bases not matched to a gene: 5. Profiled with immunoSEQ multiplex PCR; TCRdb holds only in-frame clones, not every one. Counted here are tens of thousands of clones, 75% to 90% occurring once; the ten biggest clones make up roughly 2%. The TCR sequence derives from an adult with an advanced solid tumor such as melanoma, head and neck, liver or kidney cancer. The V call is TRBV5-6, the J call TRBJ2-3, with TRBD2 matching 14 bases. Source: CD4+ or CD8+ T cells sorted from blood, taken in a trial of the OX40 agonist ivuxolimab. The CDR3 sequence: CASSPRLAGGADTQYF. CDR3 nucleotide sequence: TGTGCCAGCAGCCCCAGACTAGCGGGAGGGGCAGATACGCAGTATTTT.